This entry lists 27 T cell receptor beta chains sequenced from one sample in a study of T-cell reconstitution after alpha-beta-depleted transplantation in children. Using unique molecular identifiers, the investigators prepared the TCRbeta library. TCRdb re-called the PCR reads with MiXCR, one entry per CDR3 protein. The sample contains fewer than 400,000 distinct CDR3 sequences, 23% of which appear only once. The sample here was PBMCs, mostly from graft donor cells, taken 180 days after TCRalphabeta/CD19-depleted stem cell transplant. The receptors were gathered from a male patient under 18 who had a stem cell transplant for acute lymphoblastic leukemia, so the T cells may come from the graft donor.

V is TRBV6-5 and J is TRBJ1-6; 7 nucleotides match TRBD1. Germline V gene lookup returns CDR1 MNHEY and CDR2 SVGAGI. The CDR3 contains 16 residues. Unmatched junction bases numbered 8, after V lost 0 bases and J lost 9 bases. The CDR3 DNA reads TGTGCCAGCAGTTACTCGACAGGGATGTATCGTTCACCCCTCCACTTT. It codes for CASSYSTGMYRSPLHF.

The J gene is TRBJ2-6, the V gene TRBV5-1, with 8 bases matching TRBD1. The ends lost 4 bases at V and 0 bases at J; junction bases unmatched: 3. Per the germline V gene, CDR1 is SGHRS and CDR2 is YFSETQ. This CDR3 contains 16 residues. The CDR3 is CASSGTGLSGANVLTF. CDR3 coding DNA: TGCGCCAGCAGCGGGACAGGACTCTCTGGGGCCAACGTCCTGACTTTC.

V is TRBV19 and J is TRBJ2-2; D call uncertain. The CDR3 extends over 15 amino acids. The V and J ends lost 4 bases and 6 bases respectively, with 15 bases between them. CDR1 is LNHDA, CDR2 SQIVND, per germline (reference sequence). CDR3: CASSRQSYGAGELFF. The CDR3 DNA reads TGTGCCAGTAGTAGGCAGTCCTATGGGGCCGGGGAGCTGTTTTTT.

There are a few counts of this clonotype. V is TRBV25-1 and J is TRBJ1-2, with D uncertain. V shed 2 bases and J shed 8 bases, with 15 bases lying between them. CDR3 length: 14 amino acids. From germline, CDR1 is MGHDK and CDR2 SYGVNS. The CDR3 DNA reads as TGTGCCAGCAGTGAACCTTATGTCCTGGGGGGCTACACCTTC. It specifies CASSEPYVLGGYTF.

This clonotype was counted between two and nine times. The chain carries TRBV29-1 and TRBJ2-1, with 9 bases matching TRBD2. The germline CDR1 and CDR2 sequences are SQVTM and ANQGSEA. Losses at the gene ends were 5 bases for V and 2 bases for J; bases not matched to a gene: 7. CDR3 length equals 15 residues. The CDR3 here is CSVHRGGRAYNEQFF. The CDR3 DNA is TGCAGCGTTCACCGCGGCGGGAGGGCCTACAATGAGCAGTTCTTC.

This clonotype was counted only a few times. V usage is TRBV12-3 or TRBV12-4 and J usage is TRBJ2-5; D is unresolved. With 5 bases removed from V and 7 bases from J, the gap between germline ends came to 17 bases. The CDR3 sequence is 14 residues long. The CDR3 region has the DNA TGTGCCAGCAGTGACACTGGTCAAGAGACGACCCAGTACTTC. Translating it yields CASSDTGQETTQYF.

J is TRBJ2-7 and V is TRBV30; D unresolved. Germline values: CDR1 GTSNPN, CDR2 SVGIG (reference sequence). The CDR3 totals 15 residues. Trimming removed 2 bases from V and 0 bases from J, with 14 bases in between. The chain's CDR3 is CAWSNFGLLSYEQYF. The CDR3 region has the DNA TGTGCCTGGAGTAATTTCGGCTTACTCTCCTACGAGCAGTACTTC. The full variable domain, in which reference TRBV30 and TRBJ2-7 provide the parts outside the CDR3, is SQTIHQWPATLVQPVGSPLSLECTVEGTSNPNLYWYRQAAGRGLQLLFYSVGIGQISSEVPQNLSASRPQDRQFILSSKKLLLSDSGFYLCAWSNFGLLSYEQYFGPGTRLTVT.

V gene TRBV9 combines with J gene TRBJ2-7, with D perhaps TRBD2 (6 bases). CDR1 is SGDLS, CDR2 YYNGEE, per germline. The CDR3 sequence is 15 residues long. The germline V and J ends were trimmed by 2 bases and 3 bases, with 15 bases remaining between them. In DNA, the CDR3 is TGTGCCAGCAGCGTGACTAGGTCCCCGTACTACGAGCAGTACTTC. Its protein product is CASSVTRSPYYEQYF.

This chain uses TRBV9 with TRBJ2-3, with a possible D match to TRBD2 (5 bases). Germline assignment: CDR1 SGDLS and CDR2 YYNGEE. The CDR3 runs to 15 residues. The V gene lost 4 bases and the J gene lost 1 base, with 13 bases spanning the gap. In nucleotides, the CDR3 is TGTGCCAGCAGCCTGGACTCAACCGGCACAGATACGCAGTATTTT. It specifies CASSLDSTGTDTQYF.

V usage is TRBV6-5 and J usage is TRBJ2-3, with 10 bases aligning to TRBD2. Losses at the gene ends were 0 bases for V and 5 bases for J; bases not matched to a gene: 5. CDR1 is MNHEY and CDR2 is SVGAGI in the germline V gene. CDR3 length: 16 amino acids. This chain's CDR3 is CASSYSASGRRDTQYF. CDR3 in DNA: TGTGCCAGCAGTTACTCGGCTAGCGGGAGACGAGATACGCAGTATTTT.

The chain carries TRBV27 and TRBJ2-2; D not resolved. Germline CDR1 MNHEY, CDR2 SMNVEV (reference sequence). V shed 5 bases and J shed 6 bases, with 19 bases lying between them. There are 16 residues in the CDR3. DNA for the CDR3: TGTGCCAGCAGTCTCCGGACCCTACTAAGACCCGGGGAGCTGTTTTTT. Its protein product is CASSLRTLLRPGELFF.

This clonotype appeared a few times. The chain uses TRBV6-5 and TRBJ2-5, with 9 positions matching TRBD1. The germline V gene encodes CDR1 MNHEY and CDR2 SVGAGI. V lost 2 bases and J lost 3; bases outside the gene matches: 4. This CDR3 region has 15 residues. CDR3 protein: CASSYLWTGEETQYF. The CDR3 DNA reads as TGTGCCAGCAGTTACCTTTGGACAGGGGAAGAGACCCAGTACTTC.

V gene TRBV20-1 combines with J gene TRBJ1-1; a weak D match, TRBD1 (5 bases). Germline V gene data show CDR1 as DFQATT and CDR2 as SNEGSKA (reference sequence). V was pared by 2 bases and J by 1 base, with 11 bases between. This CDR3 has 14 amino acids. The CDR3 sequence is CSARRGLRNTEAFF. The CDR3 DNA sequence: TGCAGTGCTAGAAGGGGCTTGAGGAACACTGAAGCTTTCTTT.

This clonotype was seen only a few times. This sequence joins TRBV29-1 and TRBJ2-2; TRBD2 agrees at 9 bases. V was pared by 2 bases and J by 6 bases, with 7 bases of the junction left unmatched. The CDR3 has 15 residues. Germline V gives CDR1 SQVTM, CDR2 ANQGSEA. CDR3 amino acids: CSVEKAGGPPGELFF. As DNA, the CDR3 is TGCAGCGTTGAAAAGGCGGGAGGGCCCCCCGGGGAGCTGTTTTTT.

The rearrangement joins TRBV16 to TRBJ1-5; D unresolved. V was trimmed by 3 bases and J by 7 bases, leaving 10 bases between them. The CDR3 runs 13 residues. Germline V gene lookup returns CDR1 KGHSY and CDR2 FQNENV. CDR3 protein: CASSQYRGQPQHF. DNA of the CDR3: TGTGCCAGCAGCCAGTACAGAGGCCAGCCCCAGCATTTT.

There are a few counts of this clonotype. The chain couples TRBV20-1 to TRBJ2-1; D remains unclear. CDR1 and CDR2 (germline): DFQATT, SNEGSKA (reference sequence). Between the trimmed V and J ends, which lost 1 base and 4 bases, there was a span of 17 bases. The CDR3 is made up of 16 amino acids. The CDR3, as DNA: TGCAGTGCTAGAGCAATGGCAGGCAAGTCTTACAATGAGCAGTTCTTC. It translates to CSARAMAGKSYNEQFF.

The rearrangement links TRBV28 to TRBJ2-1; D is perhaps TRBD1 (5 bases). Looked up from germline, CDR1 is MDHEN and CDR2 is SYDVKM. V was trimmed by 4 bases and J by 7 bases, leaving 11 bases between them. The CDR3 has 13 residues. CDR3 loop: CASSYQGWNEQFF. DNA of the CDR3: TGTGCCAGCAGTTACCAGGGATGGAATGAGCAGTTCTTC.

CDR3: CSARVRDINEKLFF. The CDR3 DNA sequence: TGCAGTGCTAGAGTCCGGGACATAAATGAAAAACTGTTTTTT. The chain joins TRBV20-1 to TRBJ1-4, with TRBD1 as a possible D gene (6 bases). The CDR3 runs 14 residues. Trimming stripped 1 base from V and 5 bases from J, with 11 bases between. Germline CDR1 DFQATT, CDR2 SNEGSKA (reference sequence).

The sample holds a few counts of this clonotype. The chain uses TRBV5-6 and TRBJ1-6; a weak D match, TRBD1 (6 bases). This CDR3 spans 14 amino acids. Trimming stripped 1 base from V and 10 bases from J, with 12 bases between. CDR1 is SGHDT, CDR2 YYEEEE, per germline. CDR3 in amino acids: CASSLSVRGSPLHF. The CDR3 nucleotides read TGTGCCAGCAGCTTGTCGGTCAGGGGATCACCCCTCCACTTT.

The CDR3, as DNA: TGCAGCGTTGAAGATCTTCAGGAGACGAGGAGAGACAGTTCCTACGAGCAGTACTTC. It encodes CSVEDLQETRRDSSYEQYF. The chain carries TRBV29-1 and TRBJ2-7; D might be TRBD1 (5 bases). Trimming removed 0 bases from V and 1 base from J, with 25 bases in between. The CDR3 contains 19 residues. In germline, CDR1 is SQVTM, CDR2 ANQGSEA.

The CDR3 loop is CASSFRPNYEQYF. The CDR3 DNA sequence: TGTGCCAGCAGCTTCAGACCCAACTACGAGCAGTACTTC. This chain links TRBV5-6 with TRBJ2-7; D not resolved. V lost 2 bases and J 3 bases, leaving 9 bases between the germline ends. The CDR3 runs 13 residues. Germline lookup yields CDR1 SGHDT and CDR2 YYEEEE.

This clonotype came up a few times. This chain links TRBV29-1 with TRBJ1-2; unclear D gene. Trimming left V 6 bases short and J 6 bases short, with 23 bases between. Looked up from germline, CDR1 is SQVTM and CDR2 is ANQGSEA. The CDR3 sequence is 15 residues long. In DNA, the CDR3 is TGCAGCGTGGCGGGTTTGTCACCTTGGTCCCATGGCTACACCTTC. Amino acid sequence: CSVAGLSPWSHGYTF. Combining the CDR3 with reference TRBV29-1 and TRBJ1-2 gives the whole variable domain SAVISQKPSRDICQRGTSLTIQCQVDSQVTMMFWYRQQPGQSLTLIATANQGSEATYESGFVIDKFPISRPNLTFSTLTVSNMSPEDSSIYLCSVAGLSPWSHGYTFGSGTRLTVV.

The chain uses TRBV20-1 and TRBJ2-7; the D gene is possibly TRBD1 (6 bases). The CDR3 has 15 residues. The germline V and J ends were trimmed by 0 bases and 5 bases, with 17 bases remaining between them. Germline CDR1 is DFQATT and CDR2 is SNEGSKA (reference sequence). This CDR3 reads CSARDPGAPRDEQYF. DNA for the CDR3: TGCAGTGCTAGAGATCCAGGGGCGCCCAGGGACGAGCAGTACTTC.

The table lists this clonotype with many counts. CDR3 amino acids: CASSFLDRAKLFF. CDR3 sequence (DNA): TGTGCCAGCAGTTTCCTGGACAGGGCTAAACTGTTTTTT. V is TRBV12-3 or TRBV12-4 and J is TRBJ1-4; 8 nucleotides match TRBD1. Unmatched junction bases numbered 5, after V lost 3 bases and J lost 11 bases. This CDR3 is built from 13 residues.

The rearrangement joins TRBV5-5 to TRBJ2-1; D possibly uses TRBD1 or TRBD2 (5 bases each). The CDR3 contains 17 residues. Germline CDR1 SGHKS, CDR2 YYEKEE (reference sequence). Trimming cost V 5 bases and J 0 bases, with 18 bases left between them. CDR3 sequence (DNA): TGTGCCAGCAGTCGAAGGCCTGGAGGACACTCCTACAATGAGCAGTTCTTC. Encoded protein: CASSRRPGGHSYNEQFF.

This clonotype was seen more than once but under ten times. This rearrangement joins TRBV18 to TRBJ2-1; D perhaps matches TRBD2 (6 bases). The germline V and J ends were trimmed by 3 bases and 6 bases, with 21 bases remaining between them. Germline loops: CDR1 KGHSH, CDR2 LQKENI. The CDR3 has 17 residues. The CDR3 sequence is CASSPSGWRDGGNEQFF. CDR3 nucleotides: TGTGCCAGCTCACCTTCTGGATGGCGGGATGGGGGCAATGAGCAGTTCTTC.

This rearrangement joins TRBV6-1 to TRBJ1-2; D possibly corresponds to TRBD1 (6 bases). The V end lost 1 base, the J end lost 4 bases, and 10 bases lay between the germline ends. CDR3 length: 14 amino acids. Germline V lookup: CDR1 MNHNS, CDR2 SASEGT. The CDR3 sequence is CASSEELTGYGYTF. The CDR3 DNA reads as TGTGCCAGCAGTGAAGAGCTGACAGGCTATGGCTACACCTTC.